This paragraph covers one T cell receptor beta chain sequence. The sample originates from a study of radiation and T cells in renal cell carcinoma. Study-level background: Nephrectomy followed 15 Gy stereotactic body radiation by 4 weeks.

Regarding time point: blood 2 weeks post-SBRT. As to treatment: 15 Gy SBRT to primary tumor, nephrectomy 4 weeks later. Radiation-treated patients gave blood at baseline, week 2 and week 4. The tumor was a clear cell renal cell carcinoma. TCRdb's table, derived via immunoSEQ multiplex PCR, lists solely in-frame clones and lacks some. The sample lists about 130,000 clones; about 88% were seen once. The V and J ends lost 1 base and 2 bases, in that order; junction bases with no gene match: 11. The CDR3 is 17 amino acids. Per the germline V gene, CDR1 is GTSNPN and CDR2 is SVGIG (reference sequence). This receptor was taken from a woman in her 70s with renal cell carcinoma. The chain employs TRBV30 and TRBJ1-5; TRBD1 aligns across 7 bases. Source: blood, taken from a patient whose treatment included radiotherapy and nephrectomy. The CDR3 DNA sequence: TGTGCCTGGAGTGCCGCCGCACAGGGGAAAGGCAATCAGCCCCAGCATTTT. Protein product: CAWSAAAQGKGNQPQHF.